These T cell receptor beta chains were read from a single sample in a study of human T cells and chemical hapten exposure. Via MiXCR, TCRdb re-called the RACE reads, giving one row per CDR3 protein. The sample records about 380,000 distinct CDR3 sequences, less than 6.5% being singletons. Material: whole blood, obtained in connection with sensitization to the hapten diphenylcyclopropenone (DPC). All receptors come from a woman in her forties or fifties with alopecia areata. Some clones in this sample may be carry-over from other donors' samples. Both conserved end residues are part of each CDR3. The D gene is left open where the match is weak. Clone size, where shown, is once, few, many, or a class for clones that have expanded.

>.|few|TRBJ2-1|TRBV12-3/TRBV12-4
TGTGCCAGCACCGGTCCTTCCTACAATGAGCAGTTCTTC
CASTGPSYNEQFF
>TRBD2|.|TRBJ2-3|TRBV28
TGTGCCATTTCCGGCGGGAGTACAGATACGCAGTATTTT
CAISGGSTDTQYF
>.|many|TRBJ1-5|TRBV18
TGTGCCAGCTCACCCGCCCAAGGCAATCAGCCCCAGCATTTT
CASSPAQGNQPQHF
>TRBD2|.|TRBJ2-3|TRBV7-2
TGTGCCAGCAGCCCCTACCCGGTGACTAGCGTTACAGATACGCAGTATTTT
CASSPYPVTSVTDTQYF
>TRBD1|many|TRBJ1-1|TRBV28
TGTGCCAGCAGTACTTCTCCGGGACAGGGAAACACTGAAGCTTTCTTT
CASSTSPGQGNTEAFF
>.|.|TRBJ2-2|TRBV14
TGTGCCAGCAGCCAAGTTCGGATGGACACCGGGGAGCTGTTTTTT
CASSQVRMDTGELFF
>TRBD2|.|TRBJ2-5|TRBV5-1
TGCGCCAGCAGCCAGGGACTAGAAAAAGAGACCCAGTACTTC
CASSQGLEKETQYF
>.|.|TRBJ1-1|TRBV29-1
TGCAGCGTCGTCGTCCTGGGGGGGGCTTTCTTT
CSVVVLGGAFF
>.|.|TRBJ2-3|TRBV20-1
TGCAGTCCCCAACCGGATACGCAGTATTTT
CSPQPDTQYF
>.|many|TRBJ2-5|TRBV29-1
TGCAGCGTTGGGTCAGAGACCCAAGAGACCCAGTACTTC
CSVGSETQETQYF
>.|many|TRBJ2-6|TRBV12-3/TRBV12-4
TGTGCCAGCAGTCCTCGCACCAACGTCCTGACTTTC
CASSPRTNVLTF
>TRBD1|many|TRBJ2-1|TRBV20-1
TGCAGTGCTATAAGTCCACAGGGGGAATCCTACAATGAGCAGTTCTTC
CSAISPQGESYNEQFF
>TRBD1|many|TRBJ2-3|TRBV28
TGTGCCAGCAGTAGTCCGGACAGGCTATTCACAGATACGCAGTATTTT
CASSSPDRLFTDTQYF
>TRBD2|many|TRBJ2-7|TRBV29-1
TGCAGCGCCACACTAGCGGGAGTCGAGCAGTACTTC
CSATLAGVEQYF
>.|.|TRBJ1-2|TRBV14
TGTGCCAGCAGCCAAGCCAGGGGCGCCGGCTACACCTTC
CASSQARGAGYTF
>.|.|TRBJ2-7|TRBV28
TGTGCCAGCAGTCCACCTGCTCCCCCCACCTACGAGCAGTACTTC
CASSPPAPPTYEQYF
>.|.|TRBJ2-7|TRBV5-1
TGCGCCAGCCTCTCCCGGGACTTTTCCTACGAGCAGTACTTC
CASLSRDFSYEQYF
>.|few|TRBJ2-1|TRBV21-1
TGTGCCAGCAGCACTTACCCGGGACAGGCGCACAATGAGCAGTTCTTC
CASSTYPGQAHNEQFF
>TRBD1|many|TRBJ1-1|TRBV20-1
TGCAGCGCCGGGACAGGAGTGAACACTGAAGCTTTCTTT
CSAGTGVNTEAFF